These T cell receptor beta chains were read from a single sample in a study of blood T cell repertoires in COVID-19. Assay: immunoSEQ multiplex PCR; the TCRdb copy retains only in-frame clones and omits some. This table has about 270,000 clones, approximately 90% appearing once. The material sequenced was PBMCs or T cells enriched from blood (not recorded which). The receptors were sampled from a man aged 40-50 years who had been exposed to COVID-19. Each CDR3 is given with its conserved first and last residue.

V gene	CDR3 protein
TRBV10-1	CASSEGQGTRNTEAFF
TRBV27	CASTPRAVLRGETQYF
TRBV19	CASTKGTNYGYTF
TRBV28	CAVKAGVADEQYF
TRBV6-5	CASSYFLAGAGELFF
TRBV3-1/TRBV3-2	CASSQLDRGHGNTIYF
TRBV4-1	CASSQVQGSGGYTF
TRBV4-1	CASSLQGAGEAFF
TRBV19	CASSISGSDQPQHF
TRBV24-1	CATSDLSGQSYEQYF
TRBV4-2	CASSQTGTWSGNTIYF
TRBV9	CASSAWDTRSGNTIYF
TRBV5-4	CASSPGQGSQETQYF
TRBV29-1	CSVGHRGTNTGELFF
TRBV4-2	CASSQDRGGLSGNTIYF
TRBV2	CASSDRGRGNQPQHF
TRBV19	CASSIDRDSSYEQYF
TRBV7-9	CASSLVDRPDTQYF
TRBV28	CASQNREEAFF
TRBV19	CASSISSGVYTF
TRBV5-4	CASSLGAGTYNEQFF
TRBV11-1	CASSFDRIPYEQYF
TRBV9	CASSPRRGNTEAFF
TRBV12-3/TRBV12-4	CASSRTGFTEAFF
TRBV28	CASSLYAGGEDTQYF
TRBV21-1	CASSSRQGATSRAKNIQYF
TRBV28	CASRRPRDSFSGANVLTF
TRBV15	CATSREGGTEQYF
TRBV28	CAARRGLETQYF
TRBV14	CASGTSGSSYEQYF
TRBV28	CASSFVRGALTLKRETQPQHF
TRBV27	CASSFGVVQYF
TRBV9	CASSPGGLAGSYNEQFF
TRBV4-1	CASSQDNAGGSYNEQFF
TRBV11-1	CASSPQTGTDTQYF